The 16 T cell receptor beta chains listed next were all sequenced from one sample in a study of T cell changes during pregnancy in multiple sclerosis. Repertoires were generated with immunoSEQ multiplex PCR, while TCRdb's copy carries only in-frame clones and drops some. This sample has tens of thousands of clones, with under 95% found just once. Material: CD8+ T cells from peripheral blood mononuclear cells, obtained in the second trimester of pregnancy. These receptors were collected from a female donor with multiple sclerosis, enrolled in a pregnancy study.

The J gene is TRBJ2-1, the V gene TRBV6-4, with 9 bases identical to TRBD2. The ends lost 2 bases at V and 7 bases at J; junction bases unmatched: 6. The CDR3 is 15 amino acids. Germline lookup yields CDR1 MRHNA and CDR2 SNTAGT. The CDR3 DNA sequence: TGTGCCAGCAGTGACGGTGCGGGGGGGATGAATGAGCAGTTCTTC. This sequence encodes CASSDGAGGMNEQFF.

This sequence joins TRBV6-4 and TRBJ2-2, with a tentative D call TRBD2 (6 bases). V lost 4 bases to trimming and J lost 1 base, with 7 bases between them. The CDR3 runs to 14 residues. The germline CDR1 and CDR2 sequences are MRHNA and SNTAGT. This CDR3 is CASSGGENTGELFF. CDR3 DNA: TGTGCCAGCAGTGGCGGGGAGAACACCGGGGAGCTGTTTTTT.

J is TRBJ1-2 and V is TRBV5-6; D remains unclear. Germline V gives CDR1 SGHDT, CDR2 YYEEEE. The ends were cut back, 0 bases at V and 2 bases at J, with 5 bases in the middle. The CDR3 is 13 residues long. This CDR3 is CASSLGQNYGYTF. The CDR3 DNA reads TGTGCCAGCAGCTTGGGTCAGAACTATGGCTACACCTTC.

The chain joins TRBV6-5 to TRBJ1-2, with no clear D. With 6 bases removed from V and 2 bases from J, the gap between germline ends came to 13 bases. The V gene's germline CDR1 is MNHEY and CDR2 SVGAGI. This CDR3 spans 14 amino acids. CDR3 sequence reads: CASSRAGLNYGYTF. CDR3 coding DNA: TGTGCCAGCAGCCGCGCGGGGTTAAACTATGGCTACACCTTC.

This clone was seen a single time. The same CDR3 arises from other DNA sequences in this sample as well. The gene calls are TRBV4-3 and TRBJ2-7; possible D gene TRBD1, 6 bases. Germline CDR1 and CDR2: LGHNA and YSLEER. CDR3 length: 14 amino acids. Deletions cut 0 bases from V and 2 bases from J, with 8 bases between. As DNA, the CDR3 is TGCGCCAGCAGCCAAGACAGGGGCCCCTACGAGCAGTACTTC. This translates into CASSQDRGPYEQYF.

This chain connects TRBV6-1 to TRBJ1-1; D ambiguous. CDR1 and CDR2 (germline): MNHNS, SASEGT. The CDR3 has 12 amino acids. V was shortened by 2 bases and J by 6 bases, with 7 bases between the two germline ends. The CDR3: CASSESVPEAFF. The DNA for the CDR3 is TGTGCCAGCAGTGAATCAGTCCCTGAAGCTTTCTTT.

This sequence joins TRBV4-2 and TRBJ2-5; 12 bases fit TRBD2. This CDR3 has 16 amino acids. The V gene end was trimmed by 6 bases and the J gene end by 2 bases; junction bases not matched to a gene: 7. From germline, CDR1 is LGHNA and CDR2 YNFKEQ. CDR3 sequence (DNA): TGTGCCAGCAGGAGACTAGCGGGGGAGGGGCAAGAGACCCAGTACTTC. Translation: CASRRLAGEGQETQYF.

The CDR3 DNA is TGTGCCAGCAGCCACAGCTTGGTCGGGACAGGGGCTTCTGGCTACACCTTC. This gives the protein CASSHSLVGTGASGYTF. The chain joins TRBV11-1 to TRBJ1-2, with 10 bases identical to TRBD1. V gave up 5 bases and J gave up 7 bases; unmatched junction bases: 16. The CDR3 is made up of 17 amino acids. Per the germline V gene, CDR1 is SGHAT and CDR2 is FQDESV (reference sequence). Combining the CDR3 with reference TRBV11-1 and TRBJ1-2 gives the whole variable domain EAEVAQSPRYKITEKSQAVAFWCDPISGHATLYWYRQILGQGPELLVQFQDESVVDDSQLPKDRFSAERLKGVDSTLKIQPAELGDSAMYLCASSHSLVGTGASGYTFGSGTRLTVV.

This chain joins TRBV4-1 and TRBJ2-7; maybe TRBD1 (6 bases). The CDR3 consists of 13 residues. Deletions cut 3 bases from V and 2 bases from J, with 8 bases between. CDR1 is MGHRA, CDR2 YSYEKL, per germline. The CDR3 loop reads CASSHPGAYEQYF. The CDR3 bases are TGCGCCAGCAGCCATCCAGGGGCCTACGAGCAGTACTTC.

The chain links TRBV4-3 to TRBJ2-3; 7 nucleotides agree with TRBD2. This CDR3 region has 15 residues. V gave up 4 bases and J gave up 4 bases; unmatched junction bases: 8. Looked up from germline, CDR1 is LGHNA and CDR2 is YSLEER. The CDR3 bases are TGCGCCAGCAGCCGCGGCCGGGGGGTCGCAGATACGCAGTATTTT. This translates into CASSRGRGVADTQYF.

The chain employs TRBV29-1 and TRBJ2-7; D perhaps matches TRBD1 (6 bases). The CDR3 sequence is 13 residues long. Trimming left V 4 bases short and J 1 base short, with 11 bases between. The germline gives CDR1 SQVTM, CDR2 ANQGSEA. CDR3 bases: TGCAGCGTTGCGACAGGCCTATCCTACGAGCAGTACTTC. Translated, it gives CSVATGLSYEQYF.

The chain is built from TRBV11-2 and TRBJ1-2; possible D gene TRBD1, 6 bases. Trimming left V 5 bases short and J 7 bases short, with 20 bases between. Germline V gene lookup returns CDR1 SGHAT and CDR2 FQNNGV. CDR3 length equals 15 residues. The CDR3 region has the DNA TGTGCCAGCAGCCCCACTTGGGGGGGCGCGAGTGGCTACACCTTC. Translating gives CASSPTWGGASGYTF.

The rearrangement joins TRBV27 to TRBJ1-3; tentative D call: TRBD1 (5 bases). The germline V gene has CDR1 MNHEY and CDR2 SMNVEV (reference sequence). This CDR3 contains 14 residues. V was clipped by 2 bases and J by 2 bases, with 7 bases between them. The CDR3 loop is CASSLVGAGNTIYF. The CDR3 DNA reads as TGTGCCAGCAGTTTAGTAGGGGCTGGAAACACCATATATTTT.

The genes are TRBV7-3 and TRBJ2-1; 8 nucleotides line up with TRBD2. The CDR3 covers 15 residues. The germline gives CDR1 SGHTA, CDR2 FQGTGA. V shed 1 base and J 9 bases; nucleotides not matched to a gene: 8. The CDR3 DNA sequence: TGTGCCAGCAGCTTAAACGGGGGGGCCATGGTTGAGCAGTTCTTC. Amino acid sequence: CASSLNGGAMVEQFF.

The chain joins TRBV5-4 to TRBJ2-7; tentative D call: TRBD2 (6 bases). The CDR3 totals 14 residues. Between the trimmed V and J ends, which lost 4 bases and 0 bases, there was a span of 11 bases. Germline V CDR1 and CDR2: SGHNT, YYREEE (reference sequence). Written as DNA, the CDR3 is TGTGCCAGCAGCGCCATAGCGGACTCCTACGAGCAGTACTTC. This codes for CASSAIADSYEQYF.

The chain combines TRBV9 with TRBJ2-5; TRBD2 agrees at 10 bases. V lost 4 bases, J lost 3 bases, and 12 bases stayed unmatched. Germline assignment: CDR1 SGDLS and CDR2 YYNGEE. The CDR3 runs 17 residues. The CDR3 region is CASSPPPSGGGEETQYF. The CDR3 nucleotides are TGTGCCAGCAGCCCACCCCCTAGCGGGGGAGGAGAAGAGACCCAGTACTTC. The full variable domain, with the rest looked up from reference TRBV9 and TRBJ2-5, is DSGVTQTPKHLITATGQRVTLRCSPRSGDLSVYWYQQSLDQGLQFLIQYYNGEERAKGNILERFSAQQFPDLHSELNLSSLELGDSALYFCASSPPPSGGGEETQYFGPGTRLLVL.